These T cell receptor beta chains were read from a single sample in a study of blood T cell repertoires in COVID-19. Libraries were prepared by immunoSEQ multiplex PCR; TCRdb keeps only in-frame clonotypes and omits some of them. The sample consists of some 99,000 clones, around 90% of them appearing once. Sequencing input: peripheral blood. The origin of the receptors is a man aged 70-80 years with acute or convalescent COVID-19. The conserved cysteine and the conserved F or W are not part of the CDR3 here.

j_gene: TRBJ1-1
v_gene: TRBV29-1
CDR3aa: SGWGGQGITEAF

j_gene: TRBJ1-5
v_gene: TRBV28
CDR3aa: ASSGTGGGQPQH

j_gene: TRBJ1-1
v_gene: TRBV6-1
CDR3aa: ASSVKGGGTEAF

j_gene: TRBJ1-2
v_gene: TRBV11-3
CDR3aa: ASREQGPTNYGYT

j_gene: TRBJ1-1
v_gene: TRBV7-2
CDR3aa: ASSFSPRNGNTEAF

j_gene: TRBJ1-5
v_gene: TRBV2
CDR3aa: ASSLARAKGGAPEH

j_gene: TRBJ1-5
v_gene: TRBV2
CDR3aa: ASSPDRGAPSGQPQH

j_gene: TRBJ1-5
v_gene: TRBV10-3
CDR3aa: AISERETPIPQH

j_gene: TRBJ1-6
v_gene: TRBV2
CDR3aa: ASRRQGGLNSPLH

j_gene: TRBJ2-1
v_gene: TRBV9
CDR3aa: ASSVFPGGLPYNEQF

j_gene: TRBJ2-3
v_gene: TRBV10-3
CDR3aa: AISEAGGRADTQY

j_gene: TRBJ2-7
v_gene: TRBV14
CDR3aa: ASSQANFRQSSYEQY

j_gene: TRBJ1-5
v_gene: TRBV27
CDR3aa: ASSRTVNQPQH

j_gene: TRBJ1-2
v_gene: TRBV19
CDR3aa: ASSLSPGTGYGYT

j_gene: TRBJ1-3
v_gene: TRBV19
CDR3aa: ASSSNVRSSGNTIY

j_gene: TRBJ1-1
v_gene: TRBV9
CDR3aa: ASSPRNTEAF

j_gene: TRBJ2-3
v_gene: TRBV7-9
CDR3aa: ASSLAASSDTQY

j_gene: TRBJ1-6
v_gene: TRBV18
CDR3aa: ASSPQGTGFDSPLH

j_gene: TRBJ2-1
v_gene: TRBV19
CDR3aa: ASSARTSFNEQF

j_gene: TRBJ1-2
v_gene: TRBV4-1
CDR3aa: ASSQDYGRVNYGYT

j_gene: TRBJ2-5
v_gene: TRBV7-9
CDR3aa: ASSFVGQGRETQY

j_gene: TRBJ1-6
v_gene: TRBV11-2
CDR3aa: ASGPGNSPLH

j_gene: TRBJ1-4
v_gene: TRBV18
CDR3aa: ASSPEILGQGEKLF

j_gene: TRBJ1-2
v_gene: TRBV4-2
CDR3aa: ASSQDLGQGYGYT

j_gene: TRBJ2-2
v_gene: TRBV6-2/TRBV6-3
CDR3aa: ASSYPGTGELF

j_gene: TRBJ1-2
v_gene: TRBV2
CDR3aa: ASSADRGLYGYT

j_gene: TRBJ2-5
v_gene: TRBV29-1
CDR3aa: SGGTGETQY

j_gene: TRBJ2-1
v_gene: TRBV7-2
CDR3aa: ASSLNYGQYNEQF

j_gene: TRBJ1-2
v_gene: TRBV19
CDR3aa: ASSMEDRGWYGYT

j_gene: TRBJ2-1
v_gene: TRBV19
CDR3aa: ASSRSIGEQF

j_gene: TRBJ2-1
v_gene: TRBV18
CDR3aa: ASSAGLGAAEQF

j_gene: TRBJ1-5
v_gene: TRBV6-6
CDR3aa: ASSYGGPSNQPQH

j_gene: TRBJ2-5
v_gene: TRBV27
CDR3aa: ASGLAGGIGETQY

j_gene: TRBJ2-7
v_gene: TRBV6-1
CDR3aa: ASSEAGTEYEQY

j_gene: TRBJ1-2
v_gene: TRBV18
CDR3aa: ASSPDRVNYGYT

j_gene: TRBJ2-4
v_gene: TRBV6-6
CDR3aa: ASSPSPNTIAIAKNIQY

j_gene: TRBJ2-5
v_gene: TRBV10-3
CDR3aa: AISESMAGQALRETQY

j_gene: TRBJ1-5
v_gene: TRBV28
CDR3aa: ASSYYREGQPQH

j_gene: TRBJ1-2
v_gene: TRBV4-1
CDR3aa: ASAQGPGPLGYT

j_gene: TRBJ2-2
v_gene: TRBV6-1
CDR3aa: ASSERRQLTGELF

j_gene: TRBJ1-5
v_gene: TRBV23-1
CDR3aa: ASSRTPFQGGNQPQH

j_gene: TRBJ1-4
v_gene: TRBV6-5
CDR3aa: ASRGGWTNEKLF

j_gene: TRBJ2-5
v_gene: TRBV5-1
CDR3aa: ASSPGQGVRQETQY

j_gene: TRBJ1-1
v_gene: TRBV6-5
CDR3aa: ASRGPDRGGSEAF

j_gene: TRBJ1-6
v_gene: TRBV4-2
CDR3aa: ASSQPSGTGNSPLH

j_gene: TRBJ1-1
v_gene: TRBV28
CDR3aa: ASSLNRGTTEAF

j_gene: TRBJ2-3
v_gene: TRBV5-1
CDR3aa: ASSFGLFVRTDTQY

j_gene: TRBJ1-1
v_gene: TRBV5-1
CDR3aa: ASSPMSGMNTEAF

j_gene: TRBJ1-1
v_gene: TRBV4-1
CDR3aa: ASSFRDRANTEAF

j_gene: TRBJ2-7
v_gene: TRBV28
CDR3aa: ASSPLITGSSYEQY

j_gene: TRBJ2-2
v_gene: TRBV3-1/TRBV3-2
CDR3aa: ASSPASTGELF